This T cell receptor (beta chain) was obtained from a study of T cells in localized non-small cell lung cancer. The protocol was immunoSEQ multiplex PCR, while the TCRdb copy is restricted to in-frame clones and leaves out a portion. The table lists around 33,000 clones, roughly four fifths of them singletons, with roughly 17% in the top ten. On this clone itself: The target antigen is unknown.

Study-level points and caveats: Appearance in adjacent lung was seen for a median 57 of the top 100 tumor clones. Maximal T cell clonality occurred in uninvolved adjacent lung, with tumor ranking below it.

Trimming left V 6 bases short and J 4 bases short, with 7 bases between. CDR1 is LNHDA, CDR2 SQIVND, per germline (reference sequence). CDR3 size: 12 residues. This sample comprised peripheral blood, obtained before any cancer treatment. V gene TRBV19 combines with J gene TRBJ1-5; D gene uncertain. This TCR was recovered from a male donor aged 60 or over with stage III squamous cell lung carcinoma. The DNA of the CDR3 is TGTGCCAGTAGGGTCGAGAATCAGCCCCAGCATTTT. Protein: CASRVENQPQHF.